The T cell receptor beta chain under discussion was sequenced for a study of T cell repertoires in cytomegalovirus infection (dated by TCRdb to between 2018 and 2021). About the study as a whole: The peptide stimulations were aimed at well-studied HLA-B-restricted epitopes as well as recently identified HLA-C-restricted CMV epitopes, whose presentation resists viral immunomodulation. The HLA type of each donor mattered for the analysis, because public TCR beta signatures pointed to carriage of CMV infection along with the matching HLA type. The study at large found these results: The ex vivo response was dominated by HLA-C-restricted CMV-specific TCR beta clonotypes, which also provided the single most frequent clonotype in two of eight donors. In both this cohort and an independent roughly 350-donor cohort, the cumulative frequency of public TCR beta family members distinguished carriers of CMV infection plus the relevant HLA type.

The label giving this sample's treatment or condition can be read as: in vitro stimulation with specific CMV peptide epitopes to enrich CMV-specific T cells. The data were produced on an Illumina HiSeq 1500. Clones were called with MiXCR by TCRdb after fastp trimmed the public reads at Q25, and only in-frame beta chains were retained. Duplicate CDR3 protein sequences are folded into a single record with the most common DNA and genes. The sample records 750,000 to 900,000 distinct CDR3 sequences, 25% to 35% of which are singletons. The ten largest account for roughly 14% of the sample. This clonotype has only a few counts. Its antigen is still unknown. No qualities accompany the bases; no much larger clone lies one base away. From the germline V gene, CDR1 is SGHDT and CDR2 is YYEEEE. From V the trimming removes 3 bases and from J it removes 6 bases, while the gene matches leave 5 bases of the junction unaccounted for. Inclusive of the bounding cysteine and phenylalanine, the CDR3 is 15 residues long. The kept DNA is CDR3 alone, 45 bases in frame from the first base.

The chain couples TRBV5-6 to TRBJ2-4, and TRBD1 aligns with 11 junction nucleotides. Sequences were derived from cultured CD8+ T cells from PBMCs, sampled from culture after CMV antigen stimulation. This receptor was taken from a human donor in good health (CMV status not recorded). Some clones in this sample may be carry-over from other donors' samples. CDR3 region: CASSYGTGGANIQYF. The DNA reads TGTGCCAGCAGCTATGGGACAGGGGGGGCAAACATTCAGTACTTC. Outside the CDR3, residues come from the reference TRBV5-6 and TRBJ2-4 proteins, so the full variable domain is: DAGVTQSPTHLIKTRGQQVTLRCSPKSGHDTVSWYQQALGQGPQFIFQYYEEEERQRGNFPDRFSGHQFPNYSSELNVNALLLGDSALYLCASSYGTGGANIQYFGAGTRLSVL.